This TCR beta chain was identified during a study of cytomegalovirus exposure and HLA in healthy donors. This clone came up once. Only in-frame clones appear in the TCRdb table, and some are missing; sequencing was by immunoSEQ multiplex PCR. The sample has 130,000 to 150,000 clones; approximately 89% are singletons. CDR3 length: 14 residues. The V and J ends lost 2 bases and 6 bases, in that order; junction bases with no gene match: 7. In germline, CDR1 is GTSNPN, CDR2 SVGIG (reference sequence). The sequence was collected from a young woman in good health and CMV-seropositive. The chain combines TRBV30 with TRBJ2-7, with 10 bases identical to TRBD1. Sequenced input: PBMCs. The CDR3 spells CAWSTDRGPSEQYF. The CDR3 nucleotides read TGTGCCTGGAGTACCGACAGGGGGCCGAGCGAGCAGTACTTC.